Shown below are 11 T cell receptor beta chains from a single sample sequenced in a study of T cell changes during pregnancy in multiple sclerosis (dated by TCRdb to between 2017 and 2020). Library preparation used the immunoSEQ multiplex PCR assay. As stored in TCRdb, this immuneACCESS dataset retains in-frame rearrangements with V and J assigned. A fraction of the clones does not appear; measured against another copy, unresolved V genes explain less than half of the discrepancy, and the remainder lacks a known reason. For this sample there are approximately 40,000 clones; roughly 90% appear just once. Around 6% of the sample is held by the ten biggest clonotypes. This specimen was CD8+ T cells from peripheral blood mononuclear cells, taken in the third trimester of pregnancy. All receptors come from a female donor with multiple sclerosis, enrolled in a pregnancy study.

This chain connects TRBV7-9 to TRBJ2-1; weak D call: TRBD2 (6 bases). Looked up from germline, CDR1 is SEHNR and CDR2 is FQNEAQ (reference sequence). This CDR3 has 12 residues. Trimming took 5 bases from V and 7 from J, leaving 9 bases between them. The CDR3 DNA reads TGTGCCAGCAGCCCCCTAGCGAATGAGCAGTTCTTC. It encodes CASSPLANEQFF.

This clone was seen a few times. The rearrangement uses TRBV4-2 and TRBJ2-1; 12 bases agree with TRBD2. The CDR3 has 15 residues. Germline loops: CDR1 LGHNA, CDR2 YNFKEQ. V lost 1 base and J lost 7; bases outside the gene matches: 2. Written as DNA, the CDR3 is TGTGCCAGCAGCCAAGGGCTAGCGGGAGGGAATGAGCAGTTCTTC. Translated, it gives CASSQGLAGGNEQFF.

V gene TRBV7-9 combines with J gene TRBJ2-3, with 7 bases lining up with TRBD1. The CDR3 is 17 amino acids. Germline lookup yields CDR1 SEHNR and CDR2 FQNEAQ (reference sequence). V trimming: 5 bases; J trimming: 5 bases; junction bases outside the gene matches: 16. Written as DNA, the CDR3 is TGTGCCAGCAGCCCATGGACAGGCCCTGCAGAAGGAGATACGCAGTATTTT. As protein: CASSPWTGPAEGDTQYF. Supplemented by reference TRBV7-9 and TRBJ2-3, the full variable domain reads DTGVSQNPRHKITKRGQNVTFRCDPISEHNRLYWYRQTLGQGPEFLTYFQNEAQLEKSRLLSDRFSAERPKGSFSTLEIQRTEQGDSAMYLCASSPWTGPAEGDTQYFGPGTRLTVL.

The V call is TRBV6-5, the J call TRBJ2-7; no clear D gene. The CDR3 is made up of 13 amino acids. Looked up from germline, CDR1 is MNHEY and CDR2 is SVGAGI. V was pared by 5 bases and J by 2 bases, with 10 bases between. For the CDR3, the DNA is TGTGCCAGCAGTGTCGACTTAACCTACGAGCAGTACTTC. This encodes CASSVDLTYEQYF.

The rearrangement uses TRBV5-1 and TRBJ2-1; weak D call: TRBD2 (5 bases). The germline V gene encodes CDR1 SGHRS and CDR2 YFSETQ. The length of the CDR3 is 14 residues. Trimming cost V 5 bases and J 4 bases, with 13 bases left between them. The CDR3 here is CASSVEDWYNEQFF. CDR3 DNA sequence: TGCGCCAGCAGTGTAGAGGACTGGTACAATGAGCAGTTCTTC.

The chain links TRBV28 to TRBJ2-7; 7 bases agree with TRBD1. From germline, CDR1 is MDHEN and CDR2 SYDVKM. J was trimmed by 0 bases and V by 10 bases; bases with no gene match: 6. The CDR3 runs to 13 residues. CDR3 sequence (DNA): TGTGCCACCACAGGGGCGAGCTCCTACGAGCAGTACTTC. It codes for CATTGASSYEQYF. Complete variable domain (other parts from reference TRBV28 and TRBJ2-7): DVKVTQSSRYLVKRTGEKVFLECVQDMDHENMFWYRQDPGLGLRLIYFSYDVKMKEKGDIPEGYSVSREKKERFSLILESASTNQTSMYLCATTGASSYEQYFGPGTRLTVT.

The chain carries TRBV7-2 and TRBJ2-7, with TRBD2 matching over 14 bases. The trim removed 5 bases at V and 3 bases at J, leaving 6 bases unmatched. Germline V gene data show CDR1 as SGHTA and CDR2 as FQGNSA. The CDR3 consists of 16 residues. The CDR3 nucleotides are TGTGCCAGCAGCCAGGGACTAGCGGGAGTCCTCTACGAGCAGTACTTC. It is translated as CASSQGLAGVLYEQYF.

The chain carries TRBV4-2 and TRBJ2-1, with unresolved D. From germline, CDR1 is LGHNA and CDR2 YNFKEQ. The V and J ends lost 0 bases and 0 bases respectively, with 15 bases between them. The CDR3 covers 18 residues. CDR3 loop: CASSQDEQRASSYNEQFF. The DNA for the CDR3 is TGTGCCAGCAGCCAAGATGAGCAGCGAGCGAGCTCCTACAATGAGCAGTTCTTC.

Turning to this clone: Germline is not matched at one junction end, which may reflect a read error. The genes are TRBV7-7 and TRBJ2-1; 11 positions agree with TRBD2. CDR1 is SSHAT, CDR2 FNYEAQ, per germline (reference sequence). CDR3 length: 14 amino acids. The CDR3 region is CASSLTSGSNEQFF. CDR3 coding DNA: TGTGCTAGCAGCTTAACTAGCGGGAGCAATGAGCAGTTCTTC.

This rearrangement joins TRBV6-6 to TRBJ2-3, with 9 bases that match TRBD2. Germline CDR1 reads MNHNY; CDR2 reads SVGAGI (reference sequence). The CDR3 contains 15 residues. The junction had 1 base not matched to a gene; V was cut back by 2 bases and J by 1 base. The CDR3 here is CASSYGGRGTDTQYF. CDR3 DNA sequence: TGTGCCAGCAGTTACGGCGGGAGGGGCACAGATACGCAGTATTTT.

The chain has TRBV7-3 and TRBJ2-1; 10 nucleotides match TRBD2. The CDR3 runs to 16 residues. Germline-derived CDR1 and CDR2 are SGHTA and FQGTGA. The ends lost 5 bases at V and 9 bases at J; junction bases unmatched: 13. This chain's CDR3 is CASSPKSGRAPGEQFF. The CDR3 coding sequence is TGTGCCAGCAGCCCTAAAAGCGGGAGGGCCCCCGGTGAGCAGTTCTTC.